The 24 T cell receptor beta chains below come from one sample, sequenced in a study of blood T cell repertoires in COVID-19. The protocol was immunoSEQ multiplex PCR, while the TCRdb copy is restricted to in-frame clones and leaves out a portion. This sample has tens of thousands of clones, with 82% found just once. The sequencing input was peripheral blood. These receptors came from a human donor in a cohort sampled during active COVID-19.

This clone has just a few counts. The chain has TRBV27 and TRBJ1-5; 7 nucleotides line up with TRBD1. Trimming took 9 bases from V and 4 from J; bases not matched to a gene: 9. The CDR3 runs 14 residues. The germline gives CDR1 MNHEY, CDR2 SMNVEV (reference sequence). DNA of the CDR3: TGTGCCAGTGGCATGGGGACAGATAATCAGCCCCAGCATTTT. This translates into CASGMGTDNQPQHF.

Comments on this clone: With only one base between it and a far larger clone, this is likely a read error. The chain joins TRBV6-5 to TRBJ2-7; 7 bases are a match to TRBD1. V was pared by 6 bases and J by 2 bases, with 4 bases of the junction left unmatched. The length of the CDR3 is 13 residues. Germline-derived CDR1 and CDR2 are MNHEY and SVGAGI. The CDR3 reads CASSRGQTYEQYF. As DNA, the CDR3 is TGTGCCAGCAGCCGGGGACAGACCTACGAGCAGTACTTC.

This chain uses TRBV7-2 with TRBJ2-7; D possibly corresponds to TRBD1 (6 bases). Germline values: CDR1 SGHTA, CDR2 FQGNSA. The V end was cut by 0 bases, the J end by 3 bases, with 12 bases between. This CDR3 has 15 residues. In DNA form, the CDR3 reads TGTGCCAGCAGCTTAGCGGCAGGGGCTCTCTACGAGCAGTACTTC. This translates into CASSLAAGALYEQYF.

This clone was recorded many times. CDR3 loop: CASSSLGRSTDTQYF. The CDR3 bases are TGTGCCAGCAGTTCTCTGGGGAGAAGCACAGATACGCAGTATTTT. The chain couples TRBV6-5 to TRBJ2-3, with a possible D match to TRBD2 (5 bases). V shed 4 bases and J shed 0 bases, with 11 bases lying between them. The CDR3 covers 15 residues. The germline CDR1 and CDR2 sequences are MNHEY and SVGAGI.

This clone occurred a few times. The chain carries TRBV29-1 and TRBJ2-7, with 10 bases matching TRBD2. V gave up 3 bases and J gave up 0 bases; unmatched junction bases: 5. The CDR3 totals 15 residues. Germline CDR1 is SQVTM and CDR2 is ANQGSEA. CDR3 coding DNA: TGCAGCGTTGAGCTAGCGGGGGCAAGCTCCTACGAGCAGTACTTC. It encodes CSVELAGASSYEQYF.

The chain joins TRBV5-4 to TRBJ2-3, with TRBD1 as a possible D gene (6 bases). Trimming removed 4 bases from V and 0 bases from J, with 12 bases in between. Germline loops: CDR1 SGHNT, CDR2 YYREEE (reference sequence). The CDR3 extends over 15 amino acids. The CDR3 sequence: CASSDGQHSTDTQYF. CDR3 sequence (DNA): TGTGCCAGCAGCGATGGACAGCATAGCACAGATACGCAGTATTTT.

This chain joins TRBV29-1 and TRBJ1-2, with TRBD1 as a possible D gene (5 bases). This CDR3 spans 14 amino acids. V was clipped by 7 bases and J by 6 bases, with 21 bases between them. From germline, CDR1 is SQVTM and CDR2 ANQGSEA. CDR3 loop: CSALPGNLQDGYTF. The CDR3 bases are TGCAGCGCCCTCCCAGGGAACTTGCAGGATGGCTACACCTTC.

In nucleotides, the CDR3 is TGTGCCATCAGGAGGACTAGCGATATCAACGAGCAGTACTTC. Amino acids: CAIRRTSDINEQYF. V is TRBV10-3 and J is TRBJ2-7; 9 bases line up with TRBD2. The V gene's germline CDR1 is ENHRY and CDR2 SYGVKD. CDR3 size: 14 residues. V lost 6 bases and J lost 5; bases outside the gene matches: 8.

This clone was recorded once. The rearrangement uses TRBV10-3 and TRBJ1-3; 8 bases fit TRBD1. CDR3 size: 15 residues. V lost 5 bases to trimming and J lost 0 bases; unmatched junction nucleotides: 3. The germline V gene has CDR1 ENHRY and CDR2 SYGVKD. The CDR3 is CAISKTGGSGNTIYF. The CDR3 DNA follows: TGTGCCATCAGTAAAACAGGGGGCTCTGGAAACACCATATATTTT.

V usage is TRBV11-2 and J usage is TRBJ2-7; no reliable D call. V lost 2 bases and J 5 bases, leaving 13 bases between the germline ends. The CDR3 loop spans 14 amino acids. The V gene's germline CDR1 is SGHAT and CDR2 FQNNGV. The CDR3 loop reads CASSLLASSHEQYF. CDR3 bases: TGTGCCAGCAGCTTATTAGCATCGTCCCACGAGCAGTACTTC.

The sample holds one count of this clone. The rearrangement links TRBV5-4 to TRBJ2-7, with TRBD1 matching 9 bases. Germline V gives CDR1 SGHNT, CDR2 YYREEE (reference sequence). V lost 3 bases and J lost 5; bases outside the gene matches: 6. There are 14 residues in the CDR3. CDR3 in DNA: TGTGCCAGCAGCTCGGACAGGGGATGGAACGAGCAGTACTTC. Its protein product is CASSSDRGWNEQYF.

The chain couples TRBV7-2 to TRBJ2-2; D ambiguous. Germline V gene sequence: CDR1 SGHTA, CDR2 FQGNSA. V lost 7 bases and J 0 bases, leaving 12 bases between the germline ends. CDR3 size: 15 residues. The CDR3 DNA reads as TGTGCCAGCAAACTCCGGCAGGCGAACACCGGGGAGCTGTTTTTT. Protein: CASKLRQANTGELFF. The full variable domain, completed using reference TRBV7-2 and TRBJ2-2, is GAGVSQSPSNKVTEKGKDVELRCDPISGHTALYWYRQSLGQGLEFLIYFQGNSAPDKSGLPSDRFSAERTGGSVSTLTIQRTQQEDSAVYLCASKLRQANTGELFFGEGSRLTVL.

This rearrangement joins TRBV3-1 (or the pseudogene TRBV3-2) to TRBJ2-5; possibly TRBD1 for D (6 bases). CDR3 size: 16 residues. Germline V gene lookup returns CDR1 LGHDT and CDR2 YNNKEL (reference sequence). V was pared by 1 base and J by 0 bases, with 12 bases between. For the CDR3, the DNA is TGTGCCAGCAGCCAAGGAGACTACAGGGACCAAGAGACCCAGTACTTC. Its translation: CASSQGDYRDQETQYF.

In DNA, the CDR3 is TGTGCCAGCAGTCGCGCGGCCCCCGTTTCGGGCTACACCTTC. Encoded protein: CASSRAAPVSGYTF. V is TRBV6-5 and J is TRBJ1-2; D call uncertain. Germline CDR1 reads MNHEY; CDR2 reads SVGAGI. Trimming left V 5 bases short and J 8 bases short, with 18 bases between. The CDR3 extends over 14 amino acids.

This clone was seen ten or more times. The CDR3 loop is CASSRPVAYEQYF. DNA for the CDR3: TGTGCCAGCAGCCGCCCAGTTGCCTACGAGCAGTACTTC. The rearrangement joins TRBV6-2 or TRBV6-3 to TRBJ2-7; D ambiguous. The CDR3 sequence is 13 residues long. Trimming took 6 bases from V and 2 from J, leaving 11 bases between them. CDR1 is MNHEY, CDR2 SVGEGT, per germline.

The V and J genes are TRBV10-1 and TRBJ2-3, with 7 nucleotides matching TRBD1. CDR3 size: 15 residues. With 3 bases clipped from V and 2 bases from J, the junction kept 5 bases outside the gene matches. Looked up from germline, CDR1 is WNHNN and CDR2 is SYGVQD (reference sequence). CDR3 nucleotide sequence: TGCGCCAGCAGTGAATCGGGACAGATCACAGATACGCAGTATTTT. Its protein is CASSESGQITDTQYF.

The CDR3 here is CASSFQGINNEQFF. As DNA, the CDR3 is TGTGCCAGCAGCTTCCAGGGGATCAACAATGAGCAGTTCTTC. The V call is TRBV2, the J call TRBJ2-1; D might be TRBD1 (6 bases). The V and J ends lost 6 bases and 5 bases respectively, with 14 bases between them. In germline, CDR1 is SNHLY, CDR2 FYNNEI. This CDR3 comprises 14 residues.

The V call is TRBV15, the J call TRBJ2-3; 9 bases align to TRBD1. CDR3 length: 15 residues. Germline V CDR1 and CDR2: LNHNV, YYDKDF (reference sequence). V gave up 6 bases and J gave up 2 bases; unmatched junction bases: 6. CDR3 in amino acids: CATRMTGGVTDTQYF. The CDR3, as DNA: TGTGCCACCAGGATGACAGGGGGAGTCACAGATACGCAGTATTTT. Drawing the rest from reference TRBV15 and TRBJ2-3, the complete variable domain is DAMVIQNPRYQVTQFGKPVTLSCSQTLNHNVMYWYQQKSSQAPKLLFHYYDKDFNNEADTPDNFQSRRPNTSFCFLDIRSPGLGDTAMYLCATRMTGGVTDTQYFGPGTRLTVL.

Only a few counts were recorded for this clone. V gene TRBV19 combines with J gene TRBJ1-5; D is uncertain. CDR3 length: 16 residues. The V gene lost 4 bases and the J gene lost 0 bases, with 13 bases spanning the gap. The germline V gene has CDR1 LNHDA and CDR2 SQIVND (reference sequence). The DNA of the CDR3 is TGTGCCAGTAGTAAAAAGAGGGAATATAGCAATCAGCCCCAGCATTTT. Protein: CASSKKREYSNQPQHF.

The table lists this clone with a few counts. This chain connects TRBV7-6 to TRBJ2-2, with 8 nucleotides matching TRBD1. CDR1 SGHVS and CDR2 FNYEAQ come from the germline V gene. The trim removed 4 bases at V and 1 base at J, leaving 2 bases unmatched. This CDR3 has 15 residues. The CDR3 bases are TGTGCCAGCAGCTCAGGGGGCTTGAACACCGGGGAGCTGTTTTTT. This translates into CASSSGGLNTGELFF.

This clone ranks as medium-sized. The gene calls are TRBV7-9 and TRBJ2-7, with 9 bases identical to TRBD1. Unmatched junction bases numbered 10, after V lost 4 bases and J lost 6 bases. Germline CDR1 SEHNR, CDR2 FQNEAQ (reference sequence). The CDR3 consists of 15 residues. In DNA form, the CDR3 reads TGTGCCAGCAGCTACACCGGGACAGGGAAAGGCGAGCAGTACTTC. It encodes CASSYTGTGKGEQYF.

The J gene is TRBJ2-5, the V gene TRBV7-3, with TRBD2 matching over 7 bases. V lost 4 bases to trimming and J lost 1 base; unmatched junction nucleotides: 6. This CDR3 is 15 amino acids long. CDR1 and CDR2 from the germline V gene are SGHTA and FQGTGA. This CDR3 reads CASSSGGGIQETQYF. The CDR3, as DNA: TGTGCCAGCAGCTCCGGCGGGGGTATCCAAGAGACCCAGTACTTC.

V is TRBV5-1 and J is TRBJ1-6; 9 bases line up with TRBD1. Germline CDR1 and CDR2: SGHRS and YFSETQ. The ends lost 2 bases at V and 9 bases at J; junction bases unmatched: 6. This CDR3 has 15 residues. The CDR3 loop reads CASSLSGQGRSPLHF. In nucleotides, the CDR3 is TGCGCCAGCAGCTTATCGGGACAGGGACGTTCACCCCTCCACTTT.

This chain uses TRBV2 with TRBJ1-3; a weak D match, TRBD1 (5 bases). Germline-derived CDR1 and CDR2 are SNHLY and FYNNEI. The CDR3 runs 16 residues. Trimming removed 1 base at V and 7 bases at J, with 17 bases between. The CDR3 is CASSEGGGPSGNTIYF. Written as DNA, the CDR3 is TGTGCCAGCAGTGAAGGCGGGGGTCCCTCAGGGAACACCATATATTTT.